This T cell receptor (beta chain) was recorded in a study of CD8 T cells in Susac syndrome. Study background: Patients with Susac syndrome were therapy-naive, on corticosteroids, or on intravenous immunoglobulin alone at the time that blood was drawn.

CD8+ and CD4+ blood T cells underwent TCR beta sequencing. This CDR3 is built from 11 residues. Germline assignment: CDR1 MDHEN and CDR2 SYDVKM. Trimming took off 6 bases at V and 9 bases at J, with 11 bases between the two ends. In regard to this clonotype: The antigen remains unidentified.

Reverse transcription of roughly 0.5 to 1 ug RNA used random hexamers. Coverage of TCR beta CDR3 amplification by immunoSEQ multiplex PCR extended to 54 Vbeta and 13 Jbeta. One entry per CDR3 protein results from TCRdb running MiXCR on the immunoSEQ multiplex PCR reads. The table records 180,000 or so distinct CDR3 sequences, over 90% of them present only once. Overall study findings and caveats: Where Susac syndrome CD4+ T cell repertoires were concerned, no clonal expansion was evident.

This sequence originates from a human donor with Susac syndrome. This chain links TRBV28 with TRBJ1-2; weak D call: TRBD1 (5 bases). Input material: CD4+ T cells from PBMCs. CDR3 in amino acids: CASRRRGSYTF. CDR3 coding DNA: TGTGCCAGCAGAAGGCGGGGCAGCTACACCTTC.